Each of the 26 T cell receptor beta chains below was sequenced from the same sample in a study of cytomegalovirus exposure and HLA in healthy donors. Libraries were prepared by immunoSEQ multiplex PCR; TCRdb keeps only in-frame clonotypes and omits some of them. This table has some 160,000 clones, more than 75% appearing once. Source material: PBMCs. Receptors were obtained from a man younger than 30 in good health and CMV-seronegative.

CDR3 sequence reads: CASSKEAGVGYEQYF. CDR3 nucleotides: TGTGCCAGCAGCAAAGAGGCGGGAGTAGGCTACGAGCAGTACTTC. V and J are TRBV21-1 and TRBJ2-7; the table assigns TRBD2, which was not confirmed against the DNA. TRBV21-1 is a known pseudogene. The CDR3 spans 15 residues.

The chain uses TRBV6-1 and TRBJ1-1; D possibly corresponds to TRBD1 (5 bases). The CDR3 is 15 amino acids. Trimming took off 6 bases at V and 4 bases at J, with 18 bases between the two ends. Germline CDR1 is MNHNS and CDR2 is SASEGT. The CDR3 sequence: CASRTTENPSTEAFF. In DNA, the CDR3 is TGTGCCAGCAGAACGACAGAGAATCCAAGCACTGAAGCTTTCTTT.

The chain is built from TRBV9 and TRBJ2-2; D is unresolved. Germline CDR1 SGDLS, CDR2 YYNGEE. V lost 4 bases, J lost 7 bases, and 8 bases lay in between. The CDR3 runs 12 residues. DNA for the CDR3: TGTGCCAGCAGCCCTTTCGGCGGGGAGCTGTTTTTT. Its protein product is CASSPFGGELFF. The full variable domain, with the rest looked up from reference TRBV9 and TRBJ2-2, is DSGVTQTPKHLITATGQRVTLRCSPRSGDLSVYWYQQSLDQGLQFLIQYYNGEERAKGNILERFSAQQFPDLHSELNLSSLELGDSALYFCASSPFGGELFFGEGSRLTVL.

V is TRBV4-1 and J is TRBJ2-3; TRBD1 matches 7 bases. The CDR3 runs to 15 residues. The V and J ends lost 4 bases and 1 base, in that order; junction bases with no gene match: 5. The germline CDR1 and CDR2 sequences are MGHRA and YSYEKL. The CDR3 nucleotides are TGCGCCAGCAGCCCCCATGGACAGGGCACAGATACGCAGTATTTT. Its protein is CASSPHGQGTDTQYF.

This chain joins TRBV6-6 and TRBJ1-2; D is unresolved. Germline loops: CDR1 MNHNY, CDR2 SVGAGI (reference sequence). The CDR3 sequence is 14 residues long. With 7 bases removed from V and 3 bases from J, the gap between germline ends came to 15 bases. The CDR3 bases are TGTGCCAGCAAGGGCCTCGGACTTCACTATGGCTACACCTTC. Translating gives CASKGLGLHYGYTF.

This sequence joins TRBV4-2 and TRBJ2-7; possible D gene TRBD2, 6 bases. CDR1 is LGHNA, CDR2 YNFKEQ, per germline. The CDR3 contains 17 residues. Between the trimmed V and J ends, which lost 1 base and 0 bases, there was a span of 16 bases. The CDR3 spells CASSQVLSGEVSYEQYF. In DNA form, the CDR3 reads TGTGCCAGCAGCCAAGTATTGTCGGGGGAGGTCTCCTACGAGCAGTACTTC.

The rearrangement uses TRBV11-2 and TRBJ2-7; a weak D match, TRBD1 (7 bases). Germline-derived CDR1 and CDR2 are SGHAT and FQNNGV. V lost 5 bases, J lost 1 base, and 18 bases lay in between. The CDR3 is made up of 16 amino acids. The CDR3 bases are TGTGCCAGCAGCCCCAAAATCGGGGGACAGTCCTACGAGCAGTACTTC. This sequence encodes CASSPKIGGQSYEQYF.

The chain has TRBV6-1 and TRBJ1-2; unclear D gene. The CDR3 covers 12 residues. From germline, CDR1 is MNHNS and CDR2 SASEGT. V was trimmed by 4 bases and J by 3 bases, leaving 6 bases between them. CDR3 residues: CASSVADYGYTF. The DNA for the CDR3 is TGTGCCAGCAGTGTCGCGGACTATGGCTACACCTTC.

CDR3 coding DNA: TGTGCCAGTAGTATAAGACAGAGCTATGGCTACACCTTC. This codes for CASSIRQSYGYTF. The J gene is TRBJ1-2, the V gene TRBV19; a possible D gene is TRBD1 (5 bases). V was pared by 2 bases and J by 4 bases, with 8 bases between. Germline-derived CDR1 and CDR2 are LNHDA and SQIVND (reference sequence). The length of the CDR3 is 13 residues. The variable domain in full, completed from reference TRBV19 and TRBJ1-2, reads DGGITQSPKYLFRKEGQNVTLSCEQNLNHDAMYWYRQDPGQGLRLIYYSQIVNDFQKGDIAEGYSVSREKKESFPLTVTSAQKNPTAFYLCASSIRQSYGYTFGSGTRLTVV.

CDR3 amino acids: CASSQGRGLQTNYGYTF. DNA for the CDR3: TGCGCCAGCAGCCAAGGTAGGGGCCTTCAAACTAACTATGGCTACACCTTC. J is TRBJ1-2 and V is TRBV4-1; D is possibly TRBD1 (5 bases). Germline values: CDR1 MGHRA, CDR2 YSYEKL. The CDR3 covers 17 residues. Trimming removed 1 base from V and 0 bases from J, with 15 bases in between.

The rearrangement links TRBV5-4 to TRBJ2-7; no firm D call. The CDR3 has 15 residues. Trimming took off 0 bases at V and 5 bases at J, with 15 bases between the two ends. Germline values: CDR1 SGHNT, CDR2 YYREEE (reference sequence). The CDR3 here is CASSLAVPTVDEQYF. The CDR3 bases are TGTGCCAGCAGCTTGGCCGTACCCACTGTCGACGAGCAGTACTTC.

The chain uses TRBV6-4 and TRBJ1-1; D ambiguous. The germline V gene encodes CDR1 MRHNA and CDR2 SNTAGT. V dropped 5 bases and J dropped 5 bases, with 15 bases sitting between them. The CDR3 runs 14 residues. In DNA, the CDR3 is TGTGCCAGCAGTTCGGCCCCCCGGGGAACTGAAGCTTTCTTT. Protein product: CASSSAPRGTEAFF.

CDR3 sequence: CASSPAPGLEQFF. DNA of the CDR3: TGTGCCAGCAGCCCCGCGCCCGGACTGGAGCAGTTCTTC. V and J are TRBV7-8 and TRBJ2-1, with a weak D call TRBD2 (5 bases). Trimming left V 5 bases short and J 10 bases short, with 15 bases between. This CDR3 is 13 amino acids long. CDR1 is SGHVS and CDR2 is FQNEAQ in the germline V gene.

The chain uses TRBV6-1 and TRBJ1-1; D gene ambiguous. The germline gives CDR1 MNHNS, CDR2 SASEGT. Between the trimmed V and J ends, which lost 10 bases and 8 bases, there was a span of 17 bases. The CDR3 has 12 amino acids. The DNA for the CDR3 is TGTGCCACCACTCGGGGTCTGGGGGAAGCTTTCTTT. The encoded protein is CATTRGLGEAFF.

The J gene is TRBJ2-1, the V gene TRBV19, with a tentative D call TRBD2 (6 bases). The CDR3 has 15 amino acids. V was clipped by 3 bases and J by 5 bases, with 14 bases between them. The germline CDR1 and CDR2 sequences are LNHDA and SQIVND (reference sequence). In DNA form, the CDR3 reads TGTGCCAGTAGTATTTCAGCGGGTGGCAACAATGAGCAGTTCTTC. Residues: CASSISAGGNNEQFF.

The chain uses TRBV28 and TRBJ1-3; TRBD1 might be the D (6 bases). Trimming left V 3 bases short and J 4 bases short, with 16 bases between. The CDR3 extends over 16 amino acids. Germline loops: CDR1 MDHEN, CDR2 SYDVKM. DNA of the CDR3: TGTGCCAGCAGTTTGGTGTTGCGACAGGTGGGAAACACCATATATTTT. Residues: CASSLVLRQVGNTIYF.

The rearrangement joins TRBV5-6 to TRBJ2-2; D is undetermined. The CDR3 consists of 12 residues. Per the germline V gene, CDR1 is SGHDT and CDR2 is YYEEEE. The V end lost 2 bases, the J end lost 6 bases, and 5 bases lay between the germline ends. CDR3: CASSFYSGELFF. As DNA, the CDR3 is TGTGCCAGCAGCTTTTATTCCGGGGAGCTGTTTTTT. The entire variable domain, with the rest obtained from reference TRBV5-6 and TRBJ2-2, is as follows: DAGVTQSPTHLIKTRGQQVTLRCSPKSGHDTVSWYQQALGQGPQFIFQYYEEEERQRGNFPDRFSGHQFPNYSSELNVNALLLGDSALYLCASSFYSGELFFGEGSRLTVL.

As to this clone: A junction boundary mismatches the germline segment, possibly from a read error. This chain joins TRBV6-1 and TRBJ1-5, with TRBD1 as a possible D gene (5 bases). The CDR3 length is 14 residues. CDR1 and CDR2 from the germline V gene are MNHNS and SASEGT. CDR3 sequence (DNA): TGTGCCAGCAGAGAAGACAGTTCCCATCAGCCCCAGCATTTT. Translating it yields CASREDSSHQPQHF.

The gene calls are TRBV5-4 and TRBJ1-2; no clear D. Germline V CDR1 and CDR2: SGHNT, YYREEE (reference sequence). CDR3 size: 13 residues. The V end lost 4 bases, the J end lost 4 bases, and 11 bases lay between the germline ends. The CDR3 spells CASSNPGGYGYTF. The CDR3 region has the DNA TGTGCCAGCAGCAACCCCGGAGGCTATGGCTACACCTTC.

Here the CDR3 DNA reads TGTGCCACCGCACTGGACATCTCCTACGAGCAGTACGTC. Its protein product is CATALDISYEQYV. V is TRBV2 and J is TRBJ2-7; a weak D match, TRBD1 (5 bases). Trimming pared 10 bases from V and 0 bases from J, leaving 13 bases between. The germline gives CDR1 SNHLY, CDR2 FYNNEI. This CDR3 comprises 13 residues.

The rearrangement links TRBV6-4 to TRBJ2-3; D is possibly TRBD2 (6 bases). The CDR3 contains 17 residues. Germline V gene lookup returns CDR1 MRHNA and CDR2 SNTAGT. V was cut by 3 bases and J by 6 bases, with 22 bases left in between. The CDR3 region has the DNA TGTGCCAGCAGTGATGGGAGGTCCAGGTTGGCGGCGGATACGCAGTATTTT. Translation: CASSDGRSRLAADTQYF.

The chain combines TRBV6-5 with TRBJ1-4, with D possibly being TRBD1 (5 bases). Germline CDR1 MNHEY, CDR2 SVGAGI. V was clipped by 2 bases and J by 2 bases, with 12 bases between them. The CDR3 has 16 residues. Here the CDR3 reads CASSYVGGMTNEKLFF. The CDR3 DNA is TGTGCCAGCAGTTACGTCGGGGGGATGACTAATGAAAAACTGTTTTTT.

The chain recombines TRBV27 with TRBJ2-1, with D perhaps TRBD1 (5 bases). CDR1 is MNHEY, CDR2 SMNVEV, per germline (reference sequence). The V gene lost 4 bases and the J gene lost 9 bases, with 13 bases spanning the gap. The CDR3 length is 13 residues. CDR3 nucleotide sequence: TGTGCCAGCAGTTGGGGCCATAGCAGTGAGCAGTTCTTC. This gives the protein CASSWGHSSEQFF.

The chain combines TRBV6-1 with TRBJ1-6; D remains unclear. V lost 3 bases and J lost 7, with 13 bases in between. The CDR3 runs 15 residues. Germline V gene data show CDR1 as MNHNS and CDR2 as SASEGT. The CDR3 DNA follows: TGTGCCAGCAGTGAGGCGGGAGGACTGAATTCACCCCTCCACTTT. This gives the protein CASSEAGGLNSPLHF.

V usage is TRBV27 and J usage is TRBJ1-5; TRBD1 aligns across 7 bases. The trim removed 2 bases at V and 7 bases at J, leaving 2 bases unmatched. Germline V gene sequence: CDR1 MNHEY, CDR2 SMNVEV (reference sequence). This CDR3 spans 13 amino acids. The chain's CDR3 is CASSLAGGQPQHF. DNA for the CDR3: TGTGCCAGCAGTTTAGCAGGGGGACAGCCCCAGCATTTT.

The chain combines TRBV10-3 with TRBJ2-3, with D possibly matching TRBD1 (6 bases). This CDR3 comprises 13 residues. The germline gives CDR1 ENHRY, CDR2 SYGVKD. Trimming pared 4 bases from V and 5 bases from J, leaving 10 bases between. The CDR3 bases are TGTGCCATCAGTGGGGGGCTGGGAGATACGCAGTATTTT. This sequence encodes CAISGGLGDTQYF.